The TCR beta chain under discussion was sequenced for a study of blood T cell repertoires in COVID-19. Study background: The origin of the acute and convalescent COVID-19 samples was the United States, Italy and Spain. Nucleic acid was either cDNA or gDNA, and it came from T cells, B-cell-depleted T cells, or PBMCs.

Authors' processing steps: Reference gene primer amplification yielded estimated nucleated cell counts. Using immunoSEQ multiplex PCR, the repertoire was profiled, and TCRdb retains in-frame clones only, with some absent. The D gene and trimming were derived from the DNA, and the V and J assignments and clone size from that table. This sample has around 66,000 clones, with about four fifths found just once. CDR1 MGHRA and CDR2 YSYEKL come from the germline V gene. The V gene lost 0 bases and the J gene lost 2 bases, with 17 bases spanning the gap. There are 18 residues in the CDR3. Sequencing was done on a sample of peripheral blood. The genes are TRBV4-1 and TRBJ1-3; D uncertain. The source of this sequence is a human donor in a cohort sampled during active COVID-19. The CDR3 nucleotides read TGCGCCAGCAGCCAAGATTTGTCGCCCGGGTCGACTGGAAACACCATATATTTT. Its translation: CASSQDLSPGSTGNTIYF.